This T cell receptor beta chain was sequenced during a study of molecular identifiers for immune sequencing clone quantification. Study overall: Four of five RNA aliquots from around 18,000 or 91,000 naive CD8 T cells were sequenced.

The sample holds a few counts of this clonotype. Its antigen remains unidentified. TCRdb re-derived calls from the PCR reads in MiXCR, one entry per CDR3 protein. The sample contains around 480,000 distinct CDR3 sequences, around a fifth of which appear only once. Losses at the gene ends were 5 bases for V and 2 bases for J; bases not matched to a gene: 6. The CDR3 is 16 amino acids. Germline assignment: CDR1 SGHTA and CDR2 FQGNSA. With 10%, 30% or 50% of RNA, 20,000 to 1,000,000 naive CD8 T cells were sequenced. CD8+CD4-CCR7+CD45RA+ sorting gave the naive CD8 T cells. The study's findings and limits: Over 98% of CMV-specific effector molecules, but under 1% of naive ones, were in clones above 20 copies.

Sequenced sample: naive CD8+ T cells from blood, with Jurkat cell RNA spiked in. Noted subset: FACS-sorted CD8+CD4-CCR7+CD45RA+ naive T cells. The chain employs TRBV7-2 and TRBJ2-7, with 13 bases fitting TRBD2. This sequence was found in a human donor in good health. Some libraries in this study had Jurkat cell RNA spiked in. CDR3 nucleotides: TGTGCCAGCAGCCACCGGACTAGCGGGAGCCCCTACGAGCAGTACTTC. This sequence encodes CASSHRTSGSPYEQYF.